This T cell receptor (beta chain) was captured in a study of shared clonotypes between healthy human individuals. TCRdb keeps only in-frame clones here, not all; method: immunoSEQ multiplex PCR. The sample yields about 680,000 clones, 60% to 75% seen once. Germline CDR1 reads SGHAT; CDR2 reads FQNNGV. The CDR3 runs 14 residues. The chain has TRBV11-2 and TRBJ2-5; a weak D match, TRBD2 (5 bases). Judging by the DNA end, TRBJ2-7 fits better; the J call may be wrong. The sequenced material came from memory CD4+ T cells sorted from blood. Subset defined: CD45RA-negative fraction. This receptor was obtained from a woman in her twenties or thirties in good health. The CDR3 nucleotides read TGTGCCAGCAGCTTAGTGTTGGCTAGCACCGAGCAGTACTTC. It codes for CASSLVLASTEQYF.